The following is a T cell receptor (beta chain) sequence with its context. This sample is part of a study of T cells expressing NK-cell markers. On the study more broadly: It was from sorted CD3+CD56+NKG2C+, CD3+CD56+NKG2C- and CD3+CD56-NKG2C+ T cells that TCR beta repertoires came. There were seven HCMV-seropositive donors and one seronegative donor among the eight sequenced.

TCRdb reprocessed the 5' RACE reads and keeps a single row for each CDR3 protein, giving no DNA. This repertoire includes 200,000 to 300,000 distinct CDR3 sequences. There are 13 residues in the CDR3. Germline CDR1 DFQATT, CDR2 SNEGSKA (reference sequence). This clonotype was obtained from a man aged 18 to 30 in good health. The sequenced material came from blood T cells: a sorted CD56 or NKG2C T cell subset, CD4+ or CD8+ T cells, or bulk PBMC T cells (not recorded which). The genes are TRBV20-1 and TRBJ1-2; no DNA is available, so the TRBD1 call from TCRdb remains unchecked. Here the CDR3 reads CSARAGTPGSYTF.